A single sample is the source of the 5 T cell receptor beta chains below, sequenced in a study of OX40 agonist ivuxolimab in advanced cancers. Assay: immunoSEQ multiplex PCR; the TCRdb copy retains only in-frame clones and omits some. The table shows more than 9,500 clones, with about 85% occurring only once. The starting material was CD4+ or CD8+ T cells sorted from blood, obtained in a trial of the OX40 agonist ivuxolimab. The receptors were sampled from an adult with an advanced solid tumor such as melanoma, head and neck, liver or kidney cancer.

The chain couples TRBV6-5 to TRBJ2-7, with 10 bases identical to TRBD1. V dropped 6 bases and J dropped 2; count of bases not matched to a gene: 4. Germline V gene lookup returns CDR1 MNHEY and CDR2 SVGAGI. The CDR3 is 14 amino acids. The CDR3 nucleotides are TGTGCCAGCAGCCTCGGGACAGGGGCCTACGAGCAGTACTTC. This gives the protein CASSLGTGAYEQYF.

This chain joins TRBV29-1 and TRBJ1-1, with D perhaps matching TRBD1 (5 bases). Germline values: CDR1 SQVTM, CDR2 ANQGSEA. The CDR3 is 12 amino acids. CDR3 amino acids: CSVPRENTEAFF. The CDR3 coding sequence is TGCAGTGTGCCCAGGGAGAACACTGAAGCTTTCTTT.

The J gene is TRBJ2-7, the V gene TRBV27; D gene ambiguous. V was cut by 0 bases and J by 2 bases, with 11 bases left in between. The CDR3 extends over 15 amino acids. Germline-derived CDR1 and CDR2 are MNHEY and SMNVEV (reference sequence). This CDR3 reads CASSLSVGRTYEQYF. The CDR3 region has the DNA TGTGCCAGCAGTTTATCGGTCGGTCGTACCTACGAGCAGTACTTC.

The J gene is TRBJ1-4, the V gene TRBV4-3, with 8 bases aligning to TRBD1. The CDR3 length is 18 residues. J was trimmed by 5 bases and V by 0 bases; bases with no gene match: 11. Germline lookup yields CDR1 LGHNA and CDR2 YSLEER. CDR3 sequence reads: CASSQERGTGWSNEKLFF. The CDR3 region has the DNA TGCGCCAGCAGCCAAGAACGAGGGACAGGTTGGTCCAATGAAAAACTGTTTTTT.

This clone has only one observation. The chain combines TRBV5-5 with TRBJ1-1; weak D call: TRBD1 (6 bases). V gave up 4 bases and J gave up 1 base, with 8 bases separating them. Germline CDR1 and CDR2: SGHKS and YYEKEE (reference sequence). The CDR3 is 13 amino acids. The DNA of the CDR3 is TGTGCCAGCAGCACGGGACAGAACACTGAAGCTTTCTTT. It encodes CASSTGQNTEAFF.